This T cell receptor (beta chain) derives from a study of cytomegalovirus exposure and HLA in healthy donors. General study findings and limits: The likely explanation for a cluster of highly shared sequence variants was sequencing artifact.

A note on this clone: Its target is not known.

With 60 Vbeta and 13 Jbeta primers, the PCR was carried out. Authors' processing steps: Approximately 9.9 million shared chains were among the about 80 million unique TCR beta chains that a later analysis counted. TCRdb keeps only in-frame clones here, not all; method: immunoSEQ multiplex PCR. That table supplies the V and J calls and clone size; D and trimming were determined from the DNA. The table has about 170,000 clones, approximately 80% seen once. This CDR3 is 15 amino acids long. In germline, CDR1 is KGHSH, CDR2 LQKENI. Trimming took 6 bases from V and 1 from J; bases not matched to a gene: 6. Healthy bone marrow donors formed the donor group.

The V call is TRBV18, the J call TRBJ1-5; 7 positions match TRBD1. The TCR sequence derives from a woman aged 18 to 35 in good health and CMV-seronegative. The specimen was PBMCs. This chain's CDR3 is CASSTQGVSNQPQHF. CDR3 sequence (DNA): TGTGCCAGCTCCACTCAGGGGGTAAGCAATCAGCCCCAGCATTTT.